Each of the 8 T cell receptor beta chains below was sequenced from the same sample in a study of T-cell reconstitution after alpha-beta-depleted transplantation in children. Unique molecular identifiers were used to barcode this TCRbeta library. One entry per CDR3 protein, called by TCRdb with MiXCR from the PCR reads. The sample has 250,000 to 350,000 distinct CDR3 sequences, roughly 9.5% seen once. The sample here was PBMCs from the stem cell graft donor, taken from the stem cell graft. The receptors come from a human donor who donated a stem cell graft to a child with SCID.

V usage is TRBV7-6 and J usage is TRBJ2-1; TRBD1 aligns across 7 bases. The V gene's germline CDR1 is SGHVS and CDR2 FNYEAQ. There are 16 residues in the CDR3. After removal of 5 bases from V and 3 bases from J, the junction contained 10 bases not matched to a gene. This CDR3 is CASSRPGQAYYNEQFF. For the CDR3, the DNA is TGTGCCAGCAGCCGACCAGGACAGGCCTACTACAATGAGCAGTTCTTC.

The sample holds a few counts of this clonotype. The rearrangement joins TRBV12-3 or TRBV12-4 to TRBJ2-3; 7 bases line up with TRBD1. CDR3 size: 13 residues. V was pared by 6 bases and J by 11 bases, with 11 bases of the junction left unmatched. CDR3 sequence reads: CASRTTGQSQQYF. The CDR3 region has the DNA TGTGCCAGCAGGACCACGGGACAGAGCCAGCAGTATTTT.

This clonotype was observed a few times. The chain is built from TRBV9 and TRBJ1-5; tentatively, D is TRBD1 (5 bases). Germline loops: CDR1 SGDLS, CDR2 YYNGEE. The V end lost 0 bases, the J end lost 5 bases, and 15 bases lay between the germline ends. The CDR3 has 16 residues. The CDR3 region is CASSVGRGVGDQPQHF. The CDR3, as DNA: TGTGCCAGCAGCGTAGGGAGGGGAGTGGGGGATCAGCCCCAGCATTTT.

This clonotype was detected only a few times. The chain links TRBV7-2 to TRBJ2-2; maybe TRBD1 (6 bases). CDR1 and CDR2 (germline): SGHTA, FQGNSA. CDR3 length equals 16 residues. Trimming removed 5 bases from V and 0 bases from J, with 13 bases in between. The CDR3 nucleotides are TGTGCCAGCAGCCGAGCCAGGGGTACGAACACCGGGGAGCTGTTTTTT. The encoded protein is CASSRARGTNTGELFF.

The CDR3 nucleotides are TGTGCCAGCACCCCGGGACAGGGGAACACTGAAGCTTTCTTT. Its translation: CASTPGQGNTEAFF. The V call is TRBV5-4, the J call TRBJ1-1; 9 bases match TRBD1. V was clipped by 6 bases and J by 1 base; unmatched bases: 4. In germline, CDR1 is SGHNT, CDR2 YYREEE (reference sequence). The CDR3 has 14 amino acids.

This rearrangement joins TRBV20-1 to TRBJ2-4, with TRBD1 matching 7 bases. V lost 5 bases, J lost 6 bases, and 1 base stayed unmatched. Germline V gene lookup returns CDR1 DFQATT and CDR2 SNEGSKA (reference sequence). This CDR3 has 11 amino acids. The CDR3 DNA reads as TGCAGTGCTTACAGGGGAAACATTCAGTACTTC. Amino acids: CSAYRGNIQYF.

This clonotype was seen many times. This chain links TRBV2 with TRBJ2-7; D possibly corresponds to TRBD2 (7 bases). The CDR3 is 15 amino acids. Looked up from germline, CDR1 is SNHLY and CDR2 is FYNNEI. Trimming shortened V by 0 bases and J by 9 bases, and 18 bases separated the two germline ends. CDR3 nucleotides: TGTGCCAGCAGTGAAGCGGGGGGGCAGGCTGCCGTGCAGTACTTC. It is translated as CASSEAGGQAAVQYF.

This clonotype was counted a few times. This chain connects TRBV5-1 to TRBJ1-6, with a tentative D call TRBD1 (6 bases). This CDR3 comprises 15 residues. V shed 0 bases and J shed 13 bases, with 17 bases lying between them. CDR1 is SGHRS and CDR2 is YFSETQ in the germline V gene. The DNA of the CDR3 is TGCGCCAGCAGCTTGGACCCCTACAGGGTCGGTCCCCTCCACTTT. Translation: CASSLDPYRVGPLHF.